This T cell receptor (beta chain) emerged from a study of technical replicates of blood from several donors. Produced via immunoSEQ multiplex PCR; TCRdb's table is partial and in-frame only. The sample shows tens of thousands of clones, nearly 98% of them seen only once. Germline CDR1 GTSNPN, CDR2 SVGIG (reference sequence). The CDR3 loop spans 16 amino acids. J gave up 4 bases and V 2 bases, and 10 bases lay outside the gene matches. The chain combines TRBV30 with TRBJ2-3; 9 bases are a match to TRBD2. The material sequenced was T cells isolated from PBMCs. The clonotype was recovered from a human donor in good health. CDR3 sequence (DNA): TGTGCCTGGAGTAACATAGCGGGAGCGGAGGCAGATACGCAGTATTTT. Its translation is CAWSNIAGAEADTQYF.